The 30 T cell receptor beta chains given below trace back to one sample, sequenced in a study of T cells in Graves' hyperthyroidism and ophthalmopathy. Researchers amplified the TCR beta CDR3 regions from RNA transcripts. TCR CDR3 regions were first amplified by RT-PCR with HTBI primers. In TCRdb, the multiplex PCR reads were re-called with MiXCR into one record per CDR3 protein. The sample contains 95,000 to 110,000 distinct CDR3 sequences, around a sixth of which appear only once. The sequenced sample was blood. All receptors come from a woman between 45 and 65 years old with Graves' hyperthyroidism.

This clonotype was seen at least ten times. The rearrangement links TRBV7-2 to TRBJ1-1; the D is unclear. Trimming shortened V by 1 base and J by 6 bases, and 15 bases separated the two germline ends. The CDR3 loop spans 15 amino acids. The V gene's germline CDR1 is SGHTA and CDR2 FQGNSA. CDR3: CASSLDWENFSEAFF. The CDR3 nucleotides are TGTGCCAGCAGCTTAGATTGGGAAAATTTCTCTGAAGCTTTCTTT.

This clonotype occurred many times. CDR3 in DNA: TGTGCCAGCAGTTCAACTGCCGTAACAGGGAACGAGCAGTACTTC. Its protein is CASSSTAVTGNEQYF. This chain uses TRBV28 with TRBJ2-7; possibly TRBD1 for D (6 bases). With 4 bases removed from V and 5 bases from J, the gap between germline ends came to 18 bases. In germline, CDR1 is MDHEN, CDR2 SYDVKM. The CDR3 is 15 amino acids.

The V and J genes are TRBV3-1 and TRBJ2-5; 8 nucleotides align to TRBD1. Germline assignment: CDR1 LGHDT and CDR2 YNNKEL (reference sequence). The J segment lost 4 bases and the V segment lost 1 base, leaving 8 bases of the junction unmatched. This CDR3 contains 16 residues. In nucleotides, the CDR3 is TGTGCCAGCAGCCAAGGACAGGGGTTATCGGGAGAGACCCAGTACTTC. It specifies CASSQGQGLSGETQYF.

The rearrangement links TRBV20-1 to TRBJ2-5, with TRBD1 matching over 9 bases. The ends lost 0 bases at V and 5 bases at J; junction bases unmatched: 13. Germline assignment: CDR1 DFQATT and CDR2 SNEGSKA (reference sequence). The CDR3 has 17 amino acids. This chain's CDR3 is CSARDVDSTGGGETQYF. The CDR3 coding sequence is TGCAGTGCTAGAGACGTCGATTCCACAGGGGGCGGGGAGACCCAGTACTTC.

V gene TRBV28 combines with J gene TRBJ2-5; no definite D call. The germline V and J ends were trimmed by 6 bases and 6 bases, with 11 bases remaining between them. The germline gives CDR1 MDHEN, CDR2 SYDVKM. This CDR3 has 12 residues. The CDR3 spells CASREGKKTQYF. CDR3 bases: TGTGCCAGCAGGGAAGGGAAGAAGACCCAGTACTTC.

This clonotype was found many times. The V gene is TRBV28, the J gene TRBJ2-7, with D possibly called TRBD1 or TRBD2 (5 bases each). V was pared by 5 bases and J by 9 bases, with 26 bases between. CDR3 length equals 16 residues. Germline CDR1 MDHEN, CDR2 SYDVKM. This CDR3 is CASSPITGTAFGGQYV. The CDR3, as DNA: TGTGCCAGCAGTCCGATAACCGGGACGGCGTTCGGCGGGCAGTACGTC.

This clonotype showed up many times. In nucleotides, the CDR3 is TGTGCCAGCAGTCTGGATCTCCGTTACACTGAAGCTTTCTTT. Translation: CASSLDLRYTEAFF. V gene TRBV28 combines with J gene TRBJ1-1; D is uncertain. V lost 5 bases and J lost 3, with 13 bases in between. Germline CDR1 reads MDHEN; CDR2 reads SYDVKM. CDR3 length: 14 amino acids.

For the CDR3, the DNA is TGTGCCAGTAGGATGGACAGGGTGGCCGGGGAGCTGTTTTTT. It specifies CASRMDRVAGELFF. The chain has TRBV19 and TRBJ2-2; 8 nucleotides line up with TRBD1. Per the germline V gene, CDR1 is LNHDA and CDR2 is SQIVND (reference sequence). The ends lost 6 bases at V and 6 bases at J; junction bases unmatched: 6. The CDR3 length is 14 residues.

Many counts were recorded for this clonotype. The CDR3 DNA follows: TGCGCCAGCAGCTTCAATACAGGGGATGTCACTAATGAAAAACTGTTTTTT. Amino acid sequence: CASSFNTGDVTNEKLFF. The V gene is TRBV5-1, the J gene TRBJ1-4, with 7 bases identical to TRBD1. Germline CDR1 is SGHRS and CDR2 is YFSETQ. The length of the CDR3 is 17 residues. V lost 2 bases to trimming and J lost 2 bases; unmatched junction nucleotides: 9.

The DNA of the CDR3 is TGTGCCAGCAGTCATAGCGGGGATAATTGGGACAATGAGCAGTTCTTC. As protein: CASSHSGDNWDNEQFF. The V gene is TRBV12-3 or TRBV12-4, the J gene TRBJ2-1; 8 bases map to TRBD2. This CDR3 comprises 16 residues. With 5 bases clipped from V and 5 bases from J, the junction kept 11 bases outside the gene matches.

This clonotype was seen many times. The CDR3 DNA reads as TGTGCCTGGAGTGTAGGTGGAGTCTACGAGCAGTACTTC. Translating gives CAWSVGGVYEQYF. The chain recombines TRBV30 with TRBJ2-7; D ambiguous. Germline CDR1 and CDR2: GTSNPN and SVGIG (reference sequence). V was pared by 0 bases and J by 3 bases, with 9 bases between. CDR3 size: 13 residues.

This clonotype was counted at least ten times. The DNA for the CDR3 is TGTGCCAGCCTCCGACAGCGGGCGCCGGACGAGCAGTACTTC. Encoded protein: CASLRQRAPDEQYF. This chain joins TRBV2 and TRBJ2-7, with D perhaps TRBD2 (6 bases). Germline CDR1 reads SNHLY; CDR2 reads FYNNEI. V shed 8 bases and J shed 5 bases, with 19 bases lying between them. The CDR3 contains 14 residues.

In this sample, this clonotype turned up many times. Here the CDR3 DNA reads TGTGCCAGCAGCCAAGGGGGACTGGTCTCCTACGAGCAGTACTTC. Translated: CASSQGGLVSYEQYF. V is TRBV4-2 and J is TRBJ2-7; a possible D gene is TRBD2 (6 bases). The CDR3 is made up of 15 amino acids. Deletions cut 1 base from V and 0 bases from J, with 10 bases between. CDR1 LGHNA and CDR2 YNFKEQ come from the germline V gene.

This clonotype was counted at least ten times. The chain joins TRBV9 to TRBJ1-1, with no clear D. Germline V gene lookup returns CDR1 SGDLS and CDR2 YYNGEE. The V gene lost 3 bases and the J gene lost 3 bases, with 12 bases spanning the gap. The CDR3 consists of 14 residues. In nucleotides, the CDR3 is TGTGCCAGCAGCGGAGCCGGCAGTGACACTGAAGCTTTCTTT. It translates to CASSGAGSDTEAFF.

This clonotype was recorded many times. The chain has TRBV19 and TRBJ1-5; D is perhaps TRBD1 (6 bases). Germline CDR1 and CDR2: LNHDA and SQIVND (reference sequence). The CDR3 consists of 12 residues. Trimming removed 6 bases from V and 9 bases from J, with 12 bases in between. The DNA of the CDR3 is TGTGCCAGTAGGCAGGGGCTCTGGCCCCAGCATTTT. Amino acid sequence: CASRQGLWPQHF.

This clonotype was observed many times. The chain is built from TRBV20-1 and TRBJ1-2; D uncertain. The CDR3 is 10 amino acids. Germline loops: CDR1 DFQATT, CDR2 SNEGSKA (reference sequence). V was trimmed by 2 bases and J by 7 bases, leaving 5 bases between them. CDR3 coding DNA: TGCAGTGCTAGATCGGGTGGCTACACCTTC. This codes for CSARSGGYTF.

This clonotype appeared many times. V usage is TRBV6-1 and J usage is TRBJ1-1; weak D call: TRBD1 (5 bases). V lost 8 bases, J lost 12 bases, and 13 bases lay in between. This CDR3 spans 10 amino acids. CDR1 and CDR2 (germline): MNHNS, SASEGT. The CDR3 nucleotides read TGTGCCAGCGTACGGGGGAAGCCTTTCTTT. Translation gives CASVRGKPFF.

The chain carries TRBV24-1 and TRBJ2-5, with 10 bases that match TRBD2. Germline V lookup: CDR1 KGHDR, CDR2 SFDVKD. The CDR3 consists of 17 residues. The J segment lost 1 base and the V segment lost 5 bases, leaving 9 bases of the junction unmatched. The CDR3 region is CATSAIAGGTGQETQYF. The CDR3 DNA sequence: TGTGCCACCAGTGCTATAGCGGGGGGAACTGGCCAAGAGACCCAGTACTTC.

There are a few counts of this clonotype. A much more abundant neighbour one base away suggests this may be a read error. The CDR3 bases are TGTGCCACCAGTGATGGTGCCTACAATGAGCAGTCCTTC. Protein product: CATSDGAYNEQSF. The chain links TRBV24-1 to TRBJ2-1; D gene unclear. The CDR3 extends over 13 amino acids. Germline V gene sequence: CDR1 KGHDR, CDR2 SFDVKD.

This clonotype was picked up many times. Germline is not matched at one junction end, which may reflect a read error. This chain joins TRBV12-3 or TRBV12-4 and TRBJ2-3, with TRBD2 as a possible D gene (6 bases). The CDR3 loop spans 14 amino acids. This CDR3 reads CAGSVQGGIDTQYF. CDR3 in DNA: TGTGCCGGCAGTGTTCAGGGAGGTATAGATACGCAGTATTTT.

Notes on this clonotype: A much larger clone lies one base from this, so it may be a read error. This rearrangement joins TRBV3-1 to TRBJ2-2; TRBD1 is a possible D gene (5 bases). Germline assignment: CDR1 LGHDT and CDR2 YNNKEL (reference sequence). V was clipped by 5 bases and J by 5 bases, with 15 bases between them. The CDR3 has 15 amino acids. The CDR3 coding sequence is TGTGCCAGCAGCTCCCAACAGGCTGAAACCGGGGAGCTGTTTTTT. Protein sequence: CASSSQQAETGELFF.

CDR3 residues: CASSPPSGDSLTGELFF. The CDR3 nucleotides are TGTGCCAGCTCACCACCGAGTGGGGACAGCTTAACCGGGGAGCTGTTTTTT. This chain uses TRBV18 with TRBJ2-2, with 7 bases fitting TRBD1. The germline gives CDR1 KGHSH, CDR2 LQKENI. V shed 0 bases, J shed 5 bases, and the junction held 9 bases outside the gene matches. The CDR3 has 17 residues.

This clonotype was detected many times. V and J are TRBV2 and TRBJ1-5, with a tentative D call TRBD1 (5 bases). Per germline, CDR1 SNHLY and CDR2 FYNNEI. V was clipped by 4 bases and J by 3 bases, with 13 bases between them. This CDR3 spans 15 amino acids. CDR3 DNA sequence: TGTGCCAGCAGTGTGGCGACAGCTTTCAATCAGCCCCAGCATTTT. This gives the protein CASSVATAFNQPQHF.

This clonotype has at least ten counts. V usage is TRBV20-1 and J usage is TRBJ2-1, with 9 bases lining up with TRBD2. CDR3 size: 13 residues. The V gene's germline CDR1 is DFQATT and CDR2 SNEGSKA (reference sequence). J lost 6 bases, V lost 6 bases, and 6 bases had no gene match. The CDR3 bases are TGCAGTGCGTATGCGACTAGCGGCAATGAGCAGTTCTTC. Protein product: CSAYATSGNEQFF.

This clonotype was detected a few times. V usage is TRBV12-3 or TRBV12-4 and J usage is TRBJ2-7; 7 nucleotides match TRBD1. V lost 6 bases, J lost 4 bases, and 9 bases stayed unmatched. The CDR3 totals 14 residues. CDR3: CASRPGQKPYEQYF. DNA for the CDR3: TGTGCCAGCAGACCGGGACAGAAACCTTACGAGCAGTACTTC.

This clonotype occurred many times. The gene calls are TRBV11-2 and TRBJ2-7, with D hard to call. Germline V gene sequence: CDR1 SGHAT, CDR2 FQNNGV. V shed 3 bases and J shed 6 bases, with 15 bases lying between them. The CDR3 runs 14 residues. CDR3 DNA sequence: TGTGCCAGCAGCTTCTGGCGTGGTGCGGCCGAGCAGTACTTC. This sequence encodes CASSFWRGAAEQYF.

This clonotype was counted ten times or more. This chain uses TRBV9 with TRBJ1-6; D is unresolved. The CDR3 length is 16 residues. CDR1 SGDLS and CDR2 YYNGEE come from the germline V gene. The V end was cut by 4 bases, the J end by 0 bases, with 11 bases between. CDR3 sequence (DNA): TGTGCCAGCAGCCCCGGAGTGAGCTCCTATAATTCACCCCTCCACTTT. The encoded protein is CASSPGVSSYNSPLHF.

This clonotype appeared many times. The rearrangement links TRBV4-1 to TRBJ2-5; no clear D. Per the germline V gene, CDR1 is MGHRA and CDR2 is YSYEKL. Trimming removed 4 bases at V and 3 bases at J, with 15 bases between. CDR3 size: 15 residues. The CDR3 DNA reads TGCGCCAGCAGCCCCCTGAGGACGTCCAAAGAGACCCAGTACTTC. It yields the protein CASSPLRTSKETQYF.

This clonotype occurred many times. This chain connects TRBV14 to TRBJ2-1; 12 nucleotides agree with TRBD2. CDR3 size: 17 residues. V was clipped by 4 bases and J by 8 bases; unmatched bases: 12. Per the germline V gene, CDR1 is SGHDN and CDR2 is FVKESK. Here the CDR3 reads CASSLLGRTSGIHEQFF. CDR3 DNA sequence: TGTGCCAGCAGCCTCCTGGGACGGACTAGCGGGATACATGAGCAGTTCTTC. Full variable domain (missing parts from reference TRBV14 and TRBJ2-1): EAGVTQFPSHSVIEKGQTVTLRCDPISGHDNLYWYRRVMGKEIKFLLHFVKESKQDESGMPNNRFLAERTGGTYSTLKVQPAELEDSGVYFCASSLLGRTSGIHEQFFGPGTRLTVL.

This clonotype has just a few counts. V and J are TRBV4-2 and TRBJ2-4, with no clear D. The germline V gene encodes CDR1 LGHNA and CDR2 YNFKEQ. V lost 0 bases and J lost 7, with 13 bases in between. CDR3 length equals 15 residues. The CDR3 DNA is TGTGCCAGCAGCCAAGAGTGGAGAATGAGGAACATTCAGTACTTC. It codes for CASSQEWRMRNIQYF.